This TCR beta chain was recorded in a study of blood T cell repertoires in COVID-19. Sequencing was performed with immunoSEQ multiplex PCR; in TCRdb, only in-frame clones are kept and a portion is missing. In the table there are around 400,000 clones, 80% to 90% of which are singletons. Germline loops: CDR1 MNHNS, CDR2 SASEGT. There are 16 residues in the CDR3. Unmatched junction bases numbered 7, after V lost 3 bases and J lost 7 bases. The sequenced material came from peripheral blood. The sequence derives from a man aged 35-49 years with acute or convalescent COVID-19. The chain links TRBV6-1 to TRBJ2-1; 12 bases line up with TRBD1. The CDR3 nucleotides read TGTGCCAGCAGTGATCCTCCGGGACAGGGGGCAAATGAGCAGTTCTTC. This translates into CASSDPPGQGANEQFF.